A selection of T cell receptor beta chains follows, all from one sample in a study of cytomegalovirus exposure and HLA in healthy donors. TCRdb's copy holds only in-frame clones and misses some; the assay was immunoSEQ multiplex PCR. The data hold more than 200,000 clones, with about two thirds observed a single time. Sequencing input: PBMCs. The source of these receptors is a man aged 35 to 55 in good health and CMV-seropositive. The CDR3 runs from the conserved cysteine through the conserved F or W. A D gene is named only where the DNA matches it firmly. Clone size is not always given. Where it is, it says once, few, many or a class for expanded clones.

TRBD1	NA	TRBV28	TRBJ2-3	CASSSHQGAPGADTQYF	TGTGCCAGCAGTTCACATCAGGGGGCCCCAGGGGCAGATACGCAGTATTTT
NA	NA	TRBV6-5	TRBJ1-6	CASSPGDGRNSPLHF	TGTGCCAGCAGTCCGGGGGACGGACGGAATTCACCCCTCCACTTT
TRBD2	NA	TRBV6-1	TRBJ2-7	CASSVTSGGARYEQYF	TGTGCCAGCAGTGTCACTAGCGGGGGGGCGAGGTACGAGCAGTACTTC
NA	NA	TRBV7-8	TRBJ1-1	CASSLRARNTEAFF	TGTGCCAGCAGCTTGCGAGCGCGGAACACTGAAGCTTTCTTT
TRBD2	NA	TRBV10-3	TRBJ2-1	CAIRSIVGGGNEQFF	TGTGCCATCAGGTCTATAGTGGGGGGGGGAAATGAGCAGTTCTTC
NA	few	TRBV4-1	TRBJ2-3	CASSPGRRGSTDTQYF	TGCGCCAGCAGCCCCGGACGGAGAGGGTCGACAGATACGCAGTATTTT
NA	NA	TRBV19	TRBJ1-1	CASSGLTGQGRVKKTEAFF	TGTGCCAGTAGTGGATTGACTGGGCAGGGTAGAGTGAAGAAGACTGAAGCTTTCTTT
NA	NA	TRBV7-2	TRBJ1-1	CATREGLNTEAFF	TGTGCCACCCGGGAAGGATTGAACACTGAAGCTTTCTTT
TRBD1	few	TRBV6-4	TRBJ2-3	CATGQGPDTQYF	TGTGCCACCGGACAGGGTCCGGATACGCAGTATTTT
TRBD1	NA	TRBV19	TRBJ2-7	CASSINPTGVYEQYF	TGTGCCAGTAGTATAAACCCGACAGGGGTCTACGAGCAGTACTTC
NA	NA	TRBV14	TRBJ1-4	CASSQEPRANEKLFF	TGTGCCAGCAGCCAAGAACCCAGGGCTAATGAAAAACTGTTTTTT
NA	NA	TRBV9	TRBJ2-3	CASGRADTQYF	TGTGCCAGCGGGAGAGCCGATACGCAGTATTTT
NA	NA	TRBV10-3	TRBJ2-7	CASLTDLGYEQYF	TGTGCCTCGCTGACAGACCTTGGGTACGAGCAGTACTTC
NA	few	TRBV10-3	TRBJ1-1	CAISESAGALAAFF	TGTGCCATCAGTGAGTCGGCAGGCGCCCTCGCGGCTTTCTTT
TRBD2	NA	TRBV27	TRBJ2-1	CASTSPEGLAVNEQFF	TGTGCCAGCACATCTCCCGAGGGACTAGCGGTGAATGAGCAGTTCTTC
NA	once	TRBV7-2	TRBJ2-6	CASSQLNVLTF	TGTGCCAGCAGCCAACTCAACGTCCTGACTTTC
NA	NA	TRBV6-1	TRBJ2-7	CASSEVGGPRSYEQYF	TGTGCCAGCAGTGAAGTTGGAGGACCCCGCTCCTACGAGCAGTACTTC
NA	NA	TRBV7-9	TRBJ2-3	CASRPRRLVGTDTQYF	TGTGCCAGCAGACCACGCCGCCTAGTCGGCACAGATACGCAGTATTTT
NA	NA	TRBV18	TRBJ1-3	CASSPGQGSRNTIYF	TGTGCCAGCTCACCAGGTCAGGGGTCAAGAAACACCATATATTTT
NA	few	TRBV5-3	TRBJ1-1	CARSLGSTGHTEAFF	TGTGCCAGAAGCTTGGGCAGCACAGGTCACACTGAAGCTTTCTTT
TRBD1	once	TRBV2	TRBJ1-5	CASTGTGGSGQPQHF	TGTGCCAGCACCGGGACAGGCGGATCGGGTCAGCCCCAGCATTTT
NA	few	TRBV18	TRBJ1-5	CASSEQGDSNQPQHF	TGTGCCAGCTCAGAACAGGGAGATAGCAATCAGCCCCAGCATTTT
NA	few	TRBV29-1	TRBJ1-2	CSVELYNRDFYGYTF	TGCAGCGTTGAACTGTACAATCGGGACTTCTATGGCTACACCTTC
NA	few	TRBV9	TRBJ1-6	CASSPDTNSPLHF	TGTGCCAGCAGCCCGGACACGAATTCACCCCTCCACTTT
NA	NA	TRBV28	TRBJ1-2	CASSLALGLYTF	TGTGCCAGCAGTCTTGCGTTGGGGCTCTACACCTTC
NA	once	TRBV7-2	TRBJ1-2	CASSLEIGANYGYTF	TGTGCCAGCAGCTTAGAGATAGGAGCTAACTATGGCTACACCTTC
NA	NA	TRBV6-1	TRBJ1-4	CASSDQSSATNEKLFF	TGTGCCAGCAGTGACCAGTCATCCGCAACTAATGAAAAACTGTTTTTT
NA	NA	TRBV18	TRBJ2-7	CASSPGRSYEQYF	TGTGCCAGCTCACCAGGCAGGTCCTACGAGCAGTACTTC
NA	few	TRBV15	TRBJ1-1	CATSRTIDTEAFF	TGTGCCACCAGCAGAACAATCGACACTGAAGCTTTCTTT
TRBD1	NA	TRBV25-1	TRBJ1-6	CASSLGTGFNSPLHF	TGTGCCAGCAGTCTAGGGACAGGGTTTAATTCACCCCTCCACTTT
TRBD2	NA	TRBV6-6	TRBJ2-7	CASTDGTSSYEQYF	TGTGCCAGCACCGACGGGACTAGCTCCTACGAGCAGTACTTC
TRBD1	few	TRBV2	TRBJ1-5	CASSRDRGSNQPQHF	TGTGCCAGCAGTAGAGACAGGGGTAGCAATCAGCCCCAGCATTTT
TRBD2	NA	TRBV7-6	TRBJ2-7	CASSLVSGDPLEQYF	TGTGCCAGCAGCTTAGTCAGCGGGGATCCCCTCGAGCAGTACTTC
TRBD1	NA	TRBV10-3	TRBJ2-7	CAISGDSNEQYF	TGTGCCATCAGTGGGGACAGCAACGAGCAGTACTTC
NA	NA	TRBV5-6	TRBJ1-4	CASSWGLGDEKLFF	TGTGCCAGCAGCTGGGGCCTAGGGGATGAAAAACTGTTTTTT
NA	NA	TRBV19	TRBJ1-4	CASSADTEEKLFF	TGTGCCAGTAGTGCGGACACCGAGGAAAAACTGTTTTTT
NA	NA	TRBV2	TRBJ2-2	CASSERGPGELFF	TGTGCCAGCAGTGAACGGGGTCCCGGGGAGCTGTTTTTT
NA	NA	TRBV28	TRBJ1-5	CASSLQRQPQHF	TGTGCCAGCAGTTTACAGCGGCAGCCCCAGCATTTT
TRBD1	once	TRBV4-1	TRBJ1-1	CASSQAGRGVNTEAFF	TGCGCCAGCAGCCAAGCGGGCAGGGGGGTGAACACTGAAGCTTTCTTT
NA	NA	TRBV7-9	TRBJ1-4	CASSYAGANEKLFF	TGTGCCAGCAGCTATGCTGGAGCTAATGAAAAACTGTTTTTT
NA	NA	TRBV12-5	TRBJ2-5	CASGLASSSSLSGETQYF	TGTGCTAGTGGTTTGGCTTCCTCCTCCTCCCTGTCGGGGGAGACCCAGTACTTC